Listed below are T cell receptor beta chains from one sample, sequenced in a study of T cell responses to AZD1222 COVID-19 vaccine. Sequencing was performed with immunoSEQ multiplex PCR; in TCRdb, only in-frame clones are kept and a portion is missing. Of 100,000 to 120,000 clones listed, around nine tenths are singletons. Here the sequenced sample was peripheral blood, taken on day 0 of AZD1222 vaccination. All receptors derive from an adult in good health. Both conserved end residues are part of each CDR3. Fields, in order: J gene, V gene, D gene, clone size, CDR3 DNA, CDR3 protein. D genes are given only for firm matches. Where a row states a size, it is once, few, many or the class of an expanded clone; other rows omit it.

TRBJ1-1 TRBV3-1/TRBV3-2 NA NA TGTGCCAGCAGTAGAGGGGGCACTGAAGCTTTCTTT CASSRGGTEAFF
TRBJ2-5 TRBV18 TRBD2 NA TGTGCCAGCTCACTCGGGACTAGCGGGAGTTCCAGAGAGACCCAGTACTTC CASSLGTSGSSRETQYF
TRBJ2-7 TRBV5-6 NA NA TGTGCCAGCAGCTTGGCCTCTCCTTCCGAGCAGTACTTC CASSLASPSEQYF
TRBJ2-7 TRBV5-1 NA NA TGCGCCAGCAGCGTTACTTTACTAGGAACCTACGAGCAGTACTTC CASSVTLLGTYEQYF
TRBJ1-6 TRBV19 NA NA TGTGCCAGTAGTATCCACGGGCTTCGGGGTGCGAATTCACCCCTCCACTTT CASSIHGLRGANSPLHF
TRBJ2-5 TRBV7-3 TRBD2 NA TGTGCCAGCAGCGCGACTAGCGGGAGTGAGACCCAGTACTTC CASSATSGSETQYF
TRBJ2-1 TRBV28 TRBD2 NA TGTGCCAGCAGTTTTTATGTTTTAGCGGGAGTCGATGAGCAGTTCTTC CASSFYVLAGVDEQFF
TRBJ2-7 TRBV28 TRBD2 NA TGTGCCAGCAGTCCCTTGGGACTAGCGGGAGGGACCAGATACGAGCAGTACTTC CASSPLGLAGGTRYEQYF
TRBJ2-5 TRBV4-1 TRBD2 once TGCGCCAGCAGCCGCGTCGGACTAGCGGGACGAGAGACCCAGTACTTC CASSRVGLAGRETQYF
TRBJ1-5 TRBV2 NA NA TGTGCCAGCAGTTTCAGGGCGGGCGGCAATCAGCCCCAGCATTTT CASSFRAGGNQPQHF
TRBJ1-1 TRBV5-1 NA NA TGCGCCAGCAGCCCGGGACAAACGAACACTGAAGCTTTCTTT CASSPGQTNTEAFF
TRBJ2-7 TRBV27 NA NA TGTGCCAGCAGGTTACAAGGACTACAGTACGAGCAGTACTTC CASRLQGLQYEQYF
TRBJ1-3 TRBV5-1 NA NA TGCGCCAGCAGCCAAACAGGGAATGGAAACACCATATATTTT CASSQTGNGNTIYF
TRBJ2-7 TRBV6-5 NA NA TGTGCCAGCAGGTTGGGGCCGGACACCTACGAGCAGTACTTC CASRLGPDTYEQYF
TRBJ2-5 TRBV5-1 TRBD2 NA TGCGCCAGCAGCTTGGGGGGCGGGGCTAGCGGGGAGACCCAGTACTTC CASSLGGGASGETQYF
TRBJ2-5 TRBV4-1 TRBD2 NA TGCGCCAGCAGCCACCGCCTAGCGGGGGAGACCCAGTACTTC CASSHRLAGETQYF
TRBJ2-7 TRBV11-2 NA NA TGTGCCAGCAGCTCGTCGGGGCTCTCCTACGAGCAGTACTTC CASSSSGLSYEQYF
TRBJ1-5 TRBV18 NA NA TGTGCCAGCTCACGGGAACAGGTGAGAGATCAGCCCCAGCATTTT CASSREQVRDQPQHF
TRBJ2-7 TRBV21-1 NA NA TGTGCCAGCAGCAAGAGGCGGGATGGCGACGAGCAGTACTTC CASSKRRDGDEQYF
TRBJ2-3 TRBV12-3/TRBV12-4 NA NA TGTGCCAGCAGTTTCGGTTCAGATACGCAGTATTTT CASSFGSDTQYF
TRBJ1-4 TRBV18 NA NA TGTGCCAGCTCACAGGGGGAGAATGAAAAACTGTTTTTT CASSQGENEKLFF
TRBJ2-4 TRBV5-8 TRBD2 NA TGTGCCAGCAGCTTGGGCCCCCGGGGCGGGAGTACCAAAAACATTCAGTACTTC CASSLGPRGGSTKNIQYF
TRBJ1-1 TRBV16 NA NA TGTGCCAGCAGCAGCGGGGGTAACACTGAAGCTTTCTTT CASSSGGNTEAFF
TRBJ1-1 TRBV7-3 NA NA TGTGCCAGCAGCTTATCTATGAACACTGAAGCTTTCTTT CASSLSMNTEAFF
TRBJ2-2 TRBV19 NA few TGTGCCAGTACTTCCCTCCGGGGACTCACCGGGGAGCTGTTTTTT CASTSLRGLTGELFF
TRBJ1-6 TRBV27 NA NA TGTGCCAGCAGTTTATTGCGGGATTCACCCCTCCACTTT CASSLLRDSPLHF
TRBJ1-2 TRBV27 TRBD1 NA TGTGCCAGCAGTTTACACAGGGGACAGGGTAACGGCTACACCTTC CASSLHRGQGNGYTF
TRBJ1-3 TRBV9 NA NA TGTGCCAGCAGCGTAGGTGGTAGGTTCTCTGGAAACACCATATATTTT CASSVGGRFSGNTIYF
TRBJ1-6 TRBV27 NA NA TGTGCCAGCAGTCTCGCCGGGCATTATAATTCACCCCTCCACTTT CASSLAGHYNSPLHF
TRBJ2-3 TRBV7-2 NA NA TGTGCCAGCAGCTCGATGGACCAACTCAGCACAGATACGCAGTATTTT CASSSMDQLSTDTQYF